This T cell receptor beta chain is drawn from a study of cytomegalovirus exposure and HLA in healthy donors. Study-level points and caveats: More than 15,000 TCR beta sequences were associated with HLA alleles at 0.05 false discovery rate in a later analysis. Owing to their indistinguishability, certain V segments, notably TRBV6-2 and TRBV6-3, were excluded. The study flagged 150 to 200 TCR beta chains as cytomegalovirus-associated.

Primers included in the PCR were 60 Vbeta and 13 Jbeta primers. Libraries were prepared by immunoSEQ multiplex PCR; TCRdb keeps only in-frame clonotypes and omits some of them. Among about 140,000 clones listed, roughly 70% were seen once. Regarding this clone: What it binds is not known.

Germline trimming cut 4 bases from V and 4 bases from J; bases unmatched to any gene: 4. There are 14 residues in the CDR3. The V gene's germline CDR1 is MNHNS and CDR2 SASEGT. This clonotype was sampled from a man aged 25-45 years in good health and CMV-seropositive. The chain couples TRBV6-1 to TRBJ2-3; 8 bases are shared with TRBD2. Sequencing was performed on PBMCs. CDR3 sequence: CASSAGLVPDTQYF. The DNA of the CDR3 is TGTGCCAGCAGTGCGGGACTAGTCCCAGATACGCAGTATTTT.